The 31 T cell receptor beta chains in this list originate from one sample, sequenced in a study of blood T cell repertoires in COVID-19. Sequenced by immunoSEQ multiplex PCR; TCRdb stores in-frame clones only, minus some. This table holds 100,000 or so clones, 75% to 95% found once. Sequencing used peripheral blood. The source of these receptors is a man younger than 35 with acute or convalescent COVID-19.

The J gene is TRBJ1-5, the V gene TRBV29-1; TRBD1 is a possible D gene (6 bases). Per germline, CDR1 SQVTM and CDR2 ANQGSEA. This CDR3 region has 15 residues. V was shortened by 1 base and J by 1 base, with 11 bases between the two germline ends. DNA of the CDR3: TGCAGCGTTGAAGGTCAGGGGATGAGCAATCAGCCCCAGCATTTT. It specifies CSVEGQGMSNQPQHF.

This chain links TRBV19 with TRBJ2-1, with 8 bases lining up with TRBD2. Trimming removed 2 bases from V and 2 bases from J; junction bases left unmatched: 14. The germline V gene has CDR1 LNHDA and CDR2 SQIVND (reference sequence). CDR3 length equals 19 residues. CDR3 region: CASSIIQRGTSSAYNEQFF. DNA of the CDR3: TGTGCCAGTAGTATAATTCAGCGGGGGACGAGCTCCGCCTACAATGAGCAGTTCTTC.

The rearrangement joins TRBV15 to TRBJ2-2; 7 nucleotides line up with TRBD1. The CDR3 extends over 17 amino acids. V lost 1 base, J lost 5 bases, and 10 bases stayed unmatched. Germline CDR1 reads LNHNV; CDR2 reads YYDKDF (reference sequence). The CDR3 sequence is CATSRVYGQDVTGELFF. CDR3 sequence (DNA): TGTGCCACCAGCAGAGTTTACGGACAGGATGTGACCGGGGAGCTGTTTTTT.

J is TRBJ2-7 and V is TRBV27; TRBD2 matches 7 bases. From germline, CDR1 is MNHEY and CDR2 SMNVEV (reference sequence). This CDR3 comprises 14 residues. With V trimmed by 6 bases and J by 0 bases, 5 bases remained unmatched. In DNA, the CDR3 is TGTGCCAGCAGCTCTAGCGGAACCTCCTACGAGCAGTACTTC. It yields the protein CASSSSGTSYEQYF.

The CDR3: CAWSRTGGNTEAFF. CDR3 in DNA: TGTGCCTGGAGTAGGACAGGGGGGAACACTGAAGCTTTCTTT. The J gene is TRBJ1-1, the V gene TRBV30, with 10 bases fitting TRBD1. The CDR3 runs to 14 residues. V lost 2 bases to trimming and J lost 1 base; unmatched junction nucleotides: 1. Germline V gives CDR1 GTSNPN, CDR2 SVGIG (reference sequence).

The genes are TRBV27 and TRBJ1-6; the match to TRBD1 covers 9 bases. CDR1 is MNHEY and CDR2 is SMNVEV in the germline V gene (reference sequence). Losses at the gene ends were 5 bases for V and 10 bases for J; bases not matched to a gene: 15. CDR3 size: 17 residues. The CDR3 protein is CASSPARLTGGWSPLHF. CDR3 DNA sequence: TGTGCCAGCAGTCCTGCCCGTCTCACAGGGGGCTGGTCACCCCTCCACTTT.

This clone was recorded once. This chain uses TRBV24-1 with TRBJ1-5; weak D call: TRBD1 (6 bases). CDR1 KGHDR and CDR2 SFDVKD come from the germline V gene. V was shortened by 5 bases and J by 5 bases, with 12 bases between the two germline ends. The CDR3 length is 14 residues. The CDR3 reads CATSGTGYDQPQHF. DNA for the CDR3: TGTGCCACCAGTGGAACAGGGTATGATCAGCCCCAGCATTTT.

CDR3 DNA sequence: TGTGCCAGCTCACCCGGCCAGGGATCCTTGTCCTACGAGCAGTACTTC. Encoded protein: CASSPGQGSLSYEQYF. The chain links TRBV18 to TRBJ2-7; TRBD1 might be the D (5 bases). The V gene's germline CDR1 is KGHSH and CDR2 LQKENI. With 3 bases removed from V and 1 base from J, the gap between germline ends came to 16 bases. The CDR3 runs to 16 residues.

V gene TRBV6-1 combines with J gene TRBJ2-1; possibly TRBD1 for D (5 bases). V dropped 1 base and J dropped 7 bases, with 20 bases sitting between them. Germline CDR1 reads MNHNS; CDR2 reads SASEGT. The CDR3 sequence is 17 residues long. DNA of the CDR3: TGTGCCAGCAGTGAAGGGCTGGCCAGGGTCTCGACGAATGAGCAGTTCTTC. As protein: CASSEGLARVSTNEQFF.

The rearrangement joins TRBV7-7 to TRBJ1-1; D gene uncertain. The CDR3 covers 13 residues. Per germline, CDR1 SSHAT and CDR2 FNYEAQ (reference sequence). Trimming took 0 bases from V and 1 from J, leaving 3 bases between them. The CDR3 DNA reads as TGTGCCAGCAGCTTAGCGGCGAACACTGAAGCTTTCTTT. Translated: CASSLAANTEAFF.

V and J are TRBV5-1 and TRBJ2-3; 8 nucleotides agree with TRBD1. After removal of 2 bases from V and 4 bases from J, the junction contained 3 bases not matched to a gene. CDR3 length equals 14 residues. Germline CDR1 and CDR2: SGHRS and YFSETQ. CDR3 sequence: CASSFRGQADTQYF. For the CDR3, the DNA is TGCGCCAGCAGCTTCAGGGGGCAGGCAGATACGCAGTATTTT.

This clone was counted only a few times. The chain employs TRBV3-1 (or the pseudogene TRBV3-2) and TRBJ1-5; a weak D match, TRBD1 (6 bases). Germline V gene data show CDR1 as LGHDT and CDR2 as YNNKEL (reference sequence). Trimming took off 8 bases at V and 6 bases at J, with 11 bases between the two ends. This CDR3 is built from 12 residues. This chain's CDR3 is CASGEGGQPQHF. The CDR3 nucleotides read TGTGCCAGCGGGGAAGGGGGTCAGCCCCAGCATTTT.

J is TRBJ1-2 and V is TRBV2; no firm D call. The V end was cut by 4 bases, the J end by 1 base, with 7 bases between. The CDR3 totals 13 residues. Germline V gene sequence: CDR1 SNHLY, CDR2 FYNNEI. DNA of the CDR3: TGTGCCAGCAGTGTGGGCAGTAACTATGGCTACACCTTC. Translating gives CASSVGSNYGYTF.

V is TRBV11-3 and J is TRBJ2-5, with 9 positions matching TRBD1. CDR3 length equals 15 residues. Germline assignment: CDR1 SGHNT and CDR2 YENEEA. Trimming at V came to 3 bases and at J to 5 bases, leaving 7 bases not matched to a gene. Here the CDR3 reads CASSFRTGEGETQYF. The DNA for the CDR3 is TGTGCCAGCAGCTTCAGGACAGGGGAAGGCGAGACCCAGTACTTC.

In its sample, this clone was seen once. The chain combines TRBV19 with TRBJ2-1; the match to TRBD1 covers 7 bases. This CDR3 is 13 amino acids long. The V gene end was trimmed by 6 bases and the J gene end by 6 bases; junction bases not matched to a gene: 5. Germline V gene sequence: CDR1 LNHDA, CDR2 SQIVND (reference sequence). As DNA, the CDR3 is TGTGCCAGTAGCCGATGGACAGGCAATGAGCAGTTCTTC. Residues: CASSRWTGNEQFF.

The J gene is TRBJ1-1, the V gene TRBV11-2; tentative D call: TRBD1 (5 bases). The ends were cut back, 4 bases at V and 5 bases at J, with 17 bases in the middle. Germline CDR1 SGHAT, CDR2 FQNNGV. This CDR3 comprises 15 residues. CDR3 loop: CASSSGSGYGTEAFF. In DNA form, the CDR3 reads TGTGCCAGCAGCTCAGGTTCAGGGTACGGGACTGAAGCTTTCTTT.

The chain links TRBV6-2 or TRBV6-3 to TRBJ1-1; 7 bases are shared with TRBD1. Germline V gene sequence: CDR1 MNHEY, CDR2 SVGEGT. V shed 2 bases and J 4 bases; nucleotides not matched to a gene: 10. The length of the CDR3 is 16 residues. The CDR3 protein is CASSYRDSVLGTEAFF. The CDR3 DNA reads TGTGCCAGCAGTTACCGGGACAGCGTTTTGGGCACTGAAGCTTTCTTT.

The V gene is TRBV3-1 (or the pseudogene TRBV3-2), the J gene TRBJ2-2; D may be TRBD1 (7 bases). Germline V gene sequence: CDR1 LGHDT, CDR2 YNNKEL (reference sequence). The CDR3 is 15 amino acids. Trimming took off 1 base at V and 3 bases at J, with 9 bases between the two ends. The CDR3 here is CASSQARGDTGELFF. The CDR3 bases are TGTGCCAGCAGCCAAGCCAGGGGGGACACCGGGGAGCTGTTTTTT.

V is TRBV5-1 and J is TRBJ1-4; D unresolved. This CDR3 has 13 amino acids. CDR1 SGHRS and CDR2 YFSETQ come from the germline V gene. Trimming removed 7 bases from V and 8 bases from J, with 15 bases in between. This CDR3 reads CASSQVGGEKLFF. The DNA of the CDR3 is TGCGCCAGCTCCCAAGTGGGAGGAGAAAAACTGTTTTTT.

As concerns this clone: This same CDR3 is encoded by further DNA sequences in the sample. The CDR3 DNA reads as TGTGCCAGCAGCCCCCCGGGGGGCAATCAGCCCCAGCATTTT. Its protein is CASSPPGGNQPQHF. The rearrangement uses TRBV7-9 and TRBJ1-5; tentative D call: TRBD1 (5 bases). CDR3 length: 14 residues. Germline-derived CDR1 and CDR2 are SEHNR and FQNEAQ (reference sequence). The ends were cut back, 5 bases at V and 2 bases at J, with 10 bases in the middle. Filled out from reference TRBV7-9 and TRBJ1-5, the complete variable domain reads DTGVSQNPRHKITKRGQNVTFRCDPISEHNRLYWYRQTLGQGPEFLTYFQNEAQLEKSRLLSDRFSAERPKGSFSTLEIQRTEQGDSAMYLCASSPPGGNQPQHFGDGTRLSIL.

The chain recombines TRBV7-2 with TRBJ1-5, with D hard to call. Germline CDR1 SGHTA, CDR2 FQGNSA. V shed 1 base and J shed 1 base, with 11 bases lying between them. The CDR3 extends over 16 amino acids. The DNA of the CDR3 is TGTGCCAGCAGCTTAGATGGAGGTGGCAGCAATCAGCCCCAGCATTTT. As protein: CASSLDGGGSNQPQHF.

The V call is TRBV6-2 or TRBV6-3, the J call TRBJ1-2; weak D call: TRBD1 (5 bases). Germline values: CDR1 MNHEY, CDR2 SVGEGT. Trimming cost V 2 bases and J 7 bases, with 11 bases left between them. This CDR3 is 13 amino acids long. The chain's CDR3 is CASSYGGERGYTF. The CDR3 bases are TGTGCCAGCAGTTACGGAGGGGAGCGTGGCTACACCTTC.

The chain couples TRBV9 to TRBJ2-2, with 14 bases aligning to TRBD2. The CDR3 sequence is 16 residues long. Trimming took 2 bases from V and 5 from J; bases not matched to a gene: 2. The germline V gene encodes CDR1 SGDLS and CDR2 YYNGEE. The CDR3 loop is CASSVGTSGRTGELFF. Written as DNA, the CDR3 is TGTGCCAGCAGCGTTGGGACTAGCGGGAGAACCGGGGAGCTGTTTTTT.

The chain recombines TRBV13 with TRBJ2-3; 12 nucleotides align to TRBD2. V dropped 4 bases and J dropped 4; count of bases not matched to a gene: 3. The CDR3 covers 15 residues. Per germline, CDR1 PRHDT and CDR2 FYEKMQ (reference sequence). The CDR3: CASSSLAGGADTQYF. As DNA, the CDR3 is TGTGCCAGCAGCTCGCTAGCGGGAGGGGCAGATACGCAGTATTTT.

V is TRBV10-2 and J is TRBJ2-7, with 7 bases fitting TRBD2. Trimming cost V 3 bases and J 2 bases; bases outside gene matches: 4. The germline V gene encodes CDR1 WSHSY and CDR2 SAAADI. The CDR3 is 14 residues long. The DNA of the CDR3 is TGCGCCAGCAGTGAATGGGAGGGGACCTACGAGCAGTACTTC. The encoded protein is CASSEWEGTYEQYF.

The CDR3 spells CACKGGQGHTGELFF. The CDR3 nucleotides are TGTGCCTGCAAAGGGGGACAGGGGCACACCGGGGAGCTGTTTTTT. J is TRBJ2-2 and V is TRBV2; 10 nucleotides agree with TRBD1. The CDR3 runs to 15 residues. Germline CDR1 reads SNHLY; CDR2 reads FYNNEI. V shed 11 bases and J 3 bases; nucleotides not matched to a gene: 9.

This chain joins TRBV5-1 and TRBJ1-2; 10 nucleotides agree with TRBD1. The CDR3 spans 14 residues. The ends lost 0 bases at V and 4 bases at J; junction bases unmatched: 0. Germline V gene lookup returns CDR1 SGHRS and CDR2 YFSETQ. For the CDR3, the DNA is TGCGCCAGCAGCTTGGGGACAGGGGGCTATGGCTACACCTTC. Protein: CASSLGTGGYGYTF.

The genes are TRBV4-1 and TRBJ2-5; 10 positions agree with TRBD1. Losses at the gene ends were 5 bases for V and 5 bases for J; bases not matched to a gene: 11. CDR3 length: 16 amino acids. Germline values: CDR1 MGHRA, CDR2 YSYEKL. CDR3 amino acids: CASSGRRQGAEETQYF. The CDR3 DNA is TGCGCCAGCAGCGGACGCCGACAGGGGGCAGAGGAGACCCAGTACTTC.

This clone showed up just a few times. The V and J genes are TRBV6-5 and TRBJ1-2; 7 bases match TRBD1. Germline trimming cut 5 bases from V and 8 bases from J; bases unmatched to any gene: 14. Germline V gene sequence: CDR1 MNHEY, CDR2 SVGAGI. The CDR3 loop spans 15 amino acids. In DNA, the CDR3 is TGTGCCAGCAGTCACCTGACAGGGAAGATCATAGGCTACACCTTC. It specifies CASSHLTGKIIGYTF.

The J gene is TRBJ1-1, the V gene TRBV3-1 (or the pseudogene TRBV3-2); D unclear. Germline values: CDR1 LGHDT, CDR2 YNNKEL (reference sequence). The V end lost 0 bases, the J end lost 6 bases, and 17 bases lay between the germline ends. CDR3 length: 16 amino acids. The CDR3 is CASSQDRVAPEAEAFF. CDR3 DNA: TGTGCCAGCAGCCAAGATAGGGTAGCTCCGGAGGCTGAAGCTTTCTTT.

V usage is TRBV2 and J usage is TRBJ1-5; D uncertain. From germline, CDR1 is SNHLY and CDR2 FYNNEI. Trimming took 1 base from V and 5 from J, leaving 3 bases between them. The CDR3 is 12 amino acids. CDR3 protein: CASSEGDQPQHF. In DNA form, the CDR3 reads TGTGCCAGCAGTGAAGGCGATCAGCCCCAGCATTTT.